Listed below are T cell receptor beta chains from one sample, sequenced in a study of vaccination effects on CD4 cells after COVID-19. These receptors have no known antigen. Assay: immunoSEQ multiplex PCR; the TCRdb copy retains only in-frame clones and omits some. The top ten hold roughly 4% of the sample, which has about 63,000 clones, approximately 75% seen once. The sequencing here drew on CD4+ T cells from PBMCs cultured with HCoV-OC43 spike peptides, taken before COVID-19 vaccination. The origin of the receptors is a human donor who received a COVID-19 vaccine. Both conserved end residues are part of each CDR3. The D gene is left open where the match is weak. The size entry is marked missing in some rows and otherwise reads once, few, many or a size class.

-	TRBV6-6	13	-	TRBJ1-4	CASERKTNEKLFF	TGTGCCAGCGAGAGGAAAACTAATGAAAAACTGTTTTTT
once	TRBV4-1	17	-	TRBJ2-3	CASSRDPGPAPTDTQYF	TGCGCCAGCAGCCGGGACCCGGGCCCAGCCCCCACAGATACGCAGTATTTT
-	TRBV18	14	TRBD1	TRBJ1-2	CASSPGQGDYGYTF	TGTGCCAGCTCACCAGGACAGGGTGACTATGGCTACACCTTC
few	TRBV2	16	TRBD1	TRBJ1-1	CASSILTQGAGAEAFF	TGTGCCAGCAGCATCCTAACACAGGGGGCGGGGGCTGAAGCTTTCTTT
-	TRBV9	17	TRBD2	TRBJ2-3	CASSVAGGAPGADTQYF	TGTGCCAGCAGCGTAGCGGGGGGGGCGCCGGGCGCAGATACGCAGTATTTT
-	TRBV6-6	14	-	TRBJ1-1	CASSYLHANTEAFF	TGTGCCAGCAGTTACCTTCATGCGAACACTGAAGCTTTCTTT
-	TRBV7-9	15	-	TRBJ2-6	CASSFRSSGANVLTF	TGTGCCAGCAGCTTCAGGTCGTCTGGGGCCAACGTCCTGACTTTC
-	TRBV2	11	TRBD1	TRBJ1-1	CASSPDRDAFF	TGTGCCAGCAGCCCTGACAGGGACGCTTTCTTT
-	TRBV24-1	16	-	TRBJ2-3	CATSDSQGGITDTQYF	TGTGCCACCAGTGATTCCCAGGGGGGGATCACAGATACGCAGTATTTT
-	TRBV9	16	-	TRBJ1-4	CASSSQTRATNEKLFF	TGTGCCAGCAGCTCCCAGACGCGGGCAACTAATGAAAAACTGTTTTTT
-	TRBV6-5	12	-	TRBJ2-1	CASSYNRGQQFF	TGTGCCAGCAGTTACAACCGGGGACAGCAGTTCTTC
-	TRBV5-5	14	-	TRBJ2-4	CASSLAVTENIQYF	TGTGCCAGCAGCTTGGCGGTGACCGAGAACATTCAGTACTTC
-	TRBV3-1/TRBV3-2	14	-	TRBJ2-1	CASSPGRGLDEQFF	TGTGCCAGCAGCCCAGGGAGGGGGCTCGATGAGCAGTTCTTC
-	TRBV9	15	-	TRBJ1-6	CASSVGGRANSPLHF	TGTGCCAGCAGCGTAGGCGGCAGGGCAAATTCACCCCTCCACTTT
-	TRBV28	15	-	TRBJ2-1	CASSLAGAAGDEQFF	TGTGCCAGCAGTTTAGCGGGGGCGGCCGGTGATGAGCAGTTCTTC
-	TRBV24-1	15	TRBD1	TRBJ2-1	CATSDAGTGRNEQFF	TGTGCCACCAGTGATGCCGGGACAGGGAGAAATGAGCAGTTCTTC
-	TRBV3-1/TRBV3-2	13	-	TRBJ1-2	CASSTTPRPGYTF	TGTGCCAGCAGCACCACCCCAAGGCCTGGCTACACCTTC
-	TRBV6-5	13	-	TRBJ1-6	CASTSFGYSPLHF	TGTGCCAGCACTTCCTTTGGGTATTCACCCCTCCACTTT
once	TRBV30	14	TRBD1	TRBJ1-1	CAWRKPGGAGGAFF	TGTGCCTGGAGGAAGCCAGGGGGCGCGGGGGGAGCTTTCTTT
once	TRBV5-6	15	-	TRBJ2-5	CASTRPGVNQETQYF	TGTGCCAGCACCCGTCCGGGGGTGAACCAAGAGACCCAGTACTTC
-	TRBV6-5	14	-	TRBJ1-1	CASSHPPGVAEAFF	TGTGCCAGCAGCCACCCACCGGGGGTGGCTGAAGCTTTCTTT
few	TRBV12-1	20	-	TRBJ1-3	CASTPILRGPDPDSGNTIYF	TGTGCCAGCACCCCCATCCTGCGGGGGCCTGACCCCGACTCTGGAAACACCATATATTTT
-	TRBV18	14	-	TRBJ1-1	CASSPSLQDTEAFF	TGTGCCAGCTCACCATCCCTACAGGACACTGAAGCTTTCTTT
-	TRBV18	14	TRBD1	TRBJ2-3	CASSRDSRTDTQYF	TGTGCCAGCTCACGGGACAGCCGCACAGATACGCAGTATTTT
-	TRBV7-3	14	TRBD1	TRBJ1-1	CASSPDRVRTEAFF	TGTGCCAGCAGCCCGGACAGGGTACGGACTGAAGCTTTCTTT
-	TRBV19	16	TRBD1	TRBJ1-2	CASSVPPGQPNYGYTF	TGTGCCAGTAGTGTCCCCCCGGGACAGCCGAACTATGGCTACACCTTC
-	TRBV7-2	13	-	TRBJ1-6	CASSLIENSPLHF	TGTGCCAGCAGCTTGATAGAGAATTCACCCCTCCACTTT
-	TRBV6-5	14	-	TRBJ1-1	CASSFSEMNTEAFF	TGTGCCAGCAGTTTCTCGGAAATGAACACTGAAGCTTTCTTT
-	TRBV19	14	-	TRBJ1-5	CASSIAQFNQPQHF	TGTGCCAGTAGTATCGCACAGTTTAATCAGCCCCAGCATTTT
-	TRBV21-1	13	-	TRBJ1-3	CASSLGQGNTIYF	TGTGCCAGCAGCCTCGGACAGGGAAACACCATATATTTT
-	TRBV11-1	15	-	TRBJ1-4	CASSLMGQANEKLFF	TGTGCCAGCAGCTTAATGGGGCAAGCTAATGAAAAACTGTTTTTT
-	TRBV5-1	16	-	TRBJ2-3	CASSARGGISTDTQYF	TGCGCCAGCAGCGCCCGTGGGGGGATTAGCACAGATACGCAGTATTTT
few	TRBV5-1	16	-	TRBJ1-6	CASSLVGLGGRSPLHF	TGCGCCAGCAGCTTGGTGGGGTTGGGGGGCAGATCACCCCTCCACTTT
-	TRBV21-1	15	-	TRBJ2-1	CASSNPAPPADEQFF	TGTGCCAGCAGCAATCCGGCCCCTCCGGCGGATGAGCAGTTCTTC
-	TRBV9	14	-	TRBJ1-6	CASSVEGNVSPLHF	TGTGCCAGCAGCGTAGAGGGTAATGTTTCACCCCTCCACTTT
-	TRBV24-1	14	-	TRBJ1-2	CATSDPTGNYGYTF	TGTGCCACCAGTGATCCCACTGGGAACTATGGCTACACCTTC
few	TRBV6-1	17	-	TRBJ1-2	CASSEARRRTAPYGYTF	TGTGCCAGCAGTGAAGCGAGGAGGAGGACAGCTCCCTATGGCTACACCTTC